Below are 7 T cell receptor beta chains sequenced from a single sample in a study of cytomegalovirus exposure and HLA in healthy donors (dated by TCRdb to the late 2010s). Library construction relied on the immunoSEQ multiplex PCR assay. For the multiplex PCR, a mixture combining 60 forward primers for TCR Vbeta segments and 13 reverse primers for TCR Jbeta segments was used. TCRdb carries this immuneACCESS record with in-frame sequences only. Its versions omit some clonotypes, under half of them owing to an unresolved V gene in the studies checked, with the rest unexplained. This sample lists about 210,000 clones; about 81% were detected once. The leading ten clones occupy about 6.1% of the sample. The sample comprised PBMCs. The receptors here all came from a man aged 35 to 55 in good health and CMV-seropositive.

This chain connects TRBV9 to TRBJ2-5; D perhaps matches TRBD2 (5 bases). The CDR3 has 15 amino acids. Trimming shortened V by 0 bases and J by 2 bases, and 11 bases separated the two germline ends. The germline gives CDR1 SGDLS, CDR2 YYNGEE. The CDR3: CASSVAGGWQETQYF. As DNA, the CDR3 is TGTGCCAGCAGCGTAGCAGGAGGTTGGCAAGAGACCCAGTACTTC. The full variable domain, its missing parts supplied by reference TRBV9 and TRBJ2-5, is DSGVTQTPKHLITATGQRVTLRCSPRSGDLSVYWYQQSLDQGLQFLIQYYNGEERAKGNILERFSAQQFPDLHSELNLSSLELGDSALYFCASSVAGGWQETQYFGPGTRLLVL.

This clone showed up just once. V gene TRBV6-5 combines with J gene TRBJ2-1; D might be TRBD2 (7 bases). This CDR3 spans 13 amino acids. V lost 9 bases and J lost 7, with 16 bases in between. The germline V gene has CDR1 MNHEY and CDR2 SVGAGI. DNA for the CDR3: TGTGCCAGTGGGAGGGGGGGTCGGAATGAGCAGTTCTTC. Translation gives CASGRGGRNEQFF.

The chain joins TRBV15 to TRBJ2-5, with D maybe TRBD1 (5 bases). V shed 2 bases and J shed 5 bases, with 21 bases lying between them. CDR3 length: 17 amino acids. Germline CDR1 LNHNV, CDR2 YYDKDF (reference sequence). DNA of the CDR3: TGTGCCACCAGCAGATACCGCGACGGACAAACCGGGGAGACCCAGTACTTC. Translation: CATSRYRDGQTGETQYF.

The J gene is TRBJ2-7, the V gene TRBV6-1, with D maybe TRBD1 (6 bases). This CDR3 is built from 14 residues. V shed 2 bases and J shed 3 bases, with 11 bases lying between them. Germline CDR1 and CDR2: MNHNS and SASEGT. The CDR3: CASSETGTHYEQYV. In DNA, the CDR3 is TGTGCCAGCAGTGAAACCGGGACACACTACGAGCAGTACGTC.

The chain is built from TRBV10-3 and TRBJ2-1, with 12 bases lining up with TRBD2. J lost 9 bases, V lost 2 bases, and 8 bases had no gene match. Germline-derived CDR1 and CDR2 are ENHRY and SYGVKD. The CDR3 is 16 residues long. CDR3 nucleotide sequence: TGTGCCATCAGTGAGAGAGAACTAGCGGGAGGTGTTGAGCAGTTCTTC. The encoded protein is CAISERELAGGVEQFF.

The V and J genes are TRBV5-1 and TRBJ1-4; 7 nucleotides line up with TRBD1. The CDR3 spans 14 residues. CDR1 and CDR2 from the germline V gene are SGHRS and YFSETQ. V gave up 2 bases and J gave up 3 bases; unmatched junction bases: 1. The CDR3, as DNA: TGCGCCAGCAGCTTCGGGACAGCTAATGAAAAACTGTTTTTT. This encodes CASSFGTANEKLFF.

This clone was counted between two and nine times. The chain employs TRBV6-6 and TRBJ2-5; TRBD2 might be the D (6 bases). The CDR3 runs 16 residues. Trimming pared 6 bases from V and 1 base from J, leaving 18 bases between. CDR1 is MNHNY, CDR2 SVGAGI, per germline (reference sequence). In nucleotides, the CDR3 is TGTGCCAGCAGCCCTGCCCGGGACTGGCTCCAAGAGACCCAGTACTTC. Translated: CASSPARDWLQETQYF.